The T cell receptor (beta chain) under discussion was sequenced for a study of CD8+ T cells in alopecia areata. The wider study: Treatment of the treated patients consisted of oral tofacitinib, 5 to 10 mg twice daily.

CDR3 length: 16 amino acids. CDR1 and CDR2 (germline): SGHAT, FQNNGV. Trimming took off 0 bases at V and 0 bases at J, with 11 bases between the two ends. Following RNA extraction, reverse transcription yielded cDNA that acted as the sequencing template. Profiled with immunoSEQ multiplex PCR; TCRdb holds only in-frame clones, not every one. The sample carries about 70,000 clones, approximately 46% recorded once. Punch biopsies of lesional scalp, plus peripheral blood, were taken from alopecia areata patients. This clone was found once. The sequencing here drew on CD8+ T cells sorted from blood, taken at week 0. This clonotype was sampled from a human donor with alopecia areata. The chain employs TRBV11-2 and TRBJ2-5; D is unclear. CDR3 DNA: TGTGCCAGCAGCTTAGAAGACGGTGGGTACCAAGAGACCCAGTACTTC. This encodes CASSLEDGGYQETQYF.